The 21 T cell receptor beta chains given below trace back to one sample, sequenced in a study of T-cell memory formation after mild COVID-19. TCRdb reprocessed the 5' RACE reads via MiXCR and lists one record per CDR3 protein. The table lists 580,000 or so distinct CDR3 sequences, roughly 17% of them singletons. Sequencing was done on a sample of PBMCs or a T cell subset sorted from them (not recorded which). The receptors were gathered from an adult woman who had mild COVID-19 (a few samples of this study predate the infection). Cell type and time point are not known.

The chain employs TRBV4-1 and TRBJ2-7; possibly TRBD2 for D (5 bases). V shed 0 bases and J shed 2 bases, with 11 bases lying between them. Germline CDR1 reads MGHRA; CDR2 reads YSYEKL. The length of the CDR3 is 15 residues. This CDR3 reads CASSQDLEATYEQYF. As DNA, the CDR3 is TGCGCCAGCAGCCAAGATTTGGAGGCCACCTACGAGCAGTACTTC.

The chain employs TRBV12-3 or TRBV12-4 and TRBJ1-2; D perhaps matches TRBD1 (5 bases). The CDR3 runs 13 residues. V lost 2 bases to trimming and J lost 6 bases, with 10 bases between them. The CDR3, as DNA: TGTGCCAGCAGTTTATTAGGGACGGATGGCTACACCTTC. It codes for CASSLLGTDGYTF.

This clonotype has only a few counts. J is TRBJ1-1 and V is TRBV27; TRBD1 might be the D (6 bases). Looked up from germline, CDR1 is MNHEY and CDR2 is SMNVEV (reference sequence). The ends were cut back, 4 bases at V and 4 bases at J, with 16 bases in the middle. The CDR3 extends over 15 amino acids. The CDR3 protein is CASSSYRVLSTEAFF. CDR3 sequence (DNA): TGTGCCAGCAGTTCCTACAGGGTATTGAGCACTGAAGCTTTCTTT.

V gene TRBV12-3 or TRBV12-4 combines with J gene TRBJ1-2, with D possibly TRBD1 on 6 matching bases. V lost 1 base and J 5 bases, leaving 14 bases between the germline ends. The CDR3 is 15 amino acids. CDR3 residues: CASSLEPGTLYGYTF. The CDR3 region has the DNA TGTGCCAGCAGTTTAGAACCCGGGACACTTTATGGCTACACCTTC.

This clonotype came up a few times. The rearrangement joins TRBV7-3 to TRBJ1-1, with D perhaps matching TRBD1 (6 bases). Trimming pared 4 bases from V and 6 bases from J, leaving 12 bases between. Germline V gene data show CDR1 as SGHTA and CDR2 as FQGTGA. CDR3 size: 13 residues. The CDR3 region is CASSSKTGSEAFF. CDR3 DNA: TGTGCCAGCAGCTCGAAAACAGGGTCTGAAGCTTTCTTT.

This clonotype was found many times. V and J are TRBV11-1 and TRBJ2-1; 9 positions match TRBD1. V lost 2 bases to trimming and J lost 4 bases; unmatched junction nucleotides: 3. Germline loops: CDR1 SGHAT, CDR2 FQDESV (reference sequence). The CDR3 length is 15 residues. In DNA, the CDR3 is TGTGCCAGCAGCTTAAGGGACAGGGCGTACAATGAGCAGTTCTTC. Encoded protein: CASSLRDRAYNEQFF.

This clonotype has a count of ten or more. The rearrangement uses TRBV7-9 and TRBJ1-2; no firm D call. Germline lookup yields CDR1 SEHNR and CDR2 FQNEAQ (reference sequence). V lost 1 base to trimming and J lost 12 bases, with 15 bases between them. The CDR3 covers 13 residues. The DNA for the CDR3 is TGTGCCAGCAGCTTAGGACATACTCCCGCTCACACCTTC. Its translation: CASSLGHTPAHTF.

This chain joins TRBV19 and TRBJ2-1; no definite D call. The CDR3 totals 13 residues. V was clipped by 6 bases and J by 7 bases, with 13 bases between them. Germline CDR1 LNHDA, CDR2 SQIVND (reference sequence). The CDR3 is CASSQPDGNEQFF. DNA of the CDR3: TGTGCCAGTAGCCAGCCGGACGGAAATGAGCAGTTCTTC.

V usage is TRBV7-3 and J usage is TRBJ1-2, with no clear D. The germline V and J ends were trimmed by 2 bases and 6 bases, with 13 bases remaining between them. The CDR3 length is 14 residues. CDR1 is SGHTA and CDR2 is FQGTGA in the germline V gene. The CDR3 region is CASSLVPPTDGYTF. CDR3 DNA: TGTGCCAGCAGCTTAGTCCCTCCGACGGATGGCTACACCTTC.

The V and J genes are TRBV20-1 and TRBJ1-2; TRBD1 is a possible D gene (5 bases). Trimming took off 4 bases at V and 8 bases at J, with 23 bases between the two ends. CDR1 and CDR2 (germline): DFQATT, SNEGSKA (reference sequence). The CDR3 consists of 15 residues. Here the CDR3 reads CSAKPPQSGPGGYTF. CDR3 nucleotide sequence: TGCAGTGCTAAGCCCCCCCAGTCAGGGCCTGGCGGCTACACCTTC.

This clonotype was picked up a small number of times. The CDR3 loop reads CASSIVWGSQETQYF. As DNA, the CDR3 is TGTGCCAGTAGTATAGTATGGGGGTCCCAAGAGACCCAGTACTTC. The chain uses TRBV19 and TRBJ2-5; D may correspond to TRBD1 or TRBD2 (5 bases each). CDR3 length equals 15 residues. Trimming cost V 1 base and J 1 base, with 10 bases left between them. The germline V gene has CDR1 LNHDA and CDR2 SQIVND (reference sequence).

This chain links TRBV6-5 with TRBJ2-4; D unclear. Germline CDR1 MNHEY, CDR2 SVGAGI. CDR3 size: 18 residues. V lost 6 bases and J lost 1, with 22 bases in between. The CDR3 loop reads CASSRAYMESWAKNIQYF. CDR3 DNA: TGTGCCAGCAGCCGAGCCTATATGGAGTCATGGGCCAAAAACATTCAGTACTTC.

The V call is TRBV23-1, the J call TRBJ2-1, with 7 bases matching TRBD2. TRBV23-1 counts as an open reading frame of uncertain function. J gave up 7 bases and V 0 bases, and 9 bases lay outside the gene matches. This CDR3 has 16 residues. CDR3: CASSQSIRGGGNEQFF. Written as DNA, the CDR3 is TGCGCCAGCAGTCAATCGATACGCGGGGGTGGGAATGAGCAGTTCTTC.

This clonotype was counted between two and nine times. V gene TRBV9 combines with J gene TRBJ2-1, with D tentatively TRBD1 (5 bases). V was pared by 4 bases and J by 6 bases, with 11 bases between. Germline V gene sequence: CDR1 SGDLS, CDR2 YYNGEE. This CDR3 has 13 residues. CDR3 region: CASSTSRGNEQFF. The CDR3 coding sequence is TGTGCCAGCAGCACCTCTAGGGGCAATGAGCAGTTCTTC.

This clonotype was found a few times. The chain links TRBV7-9 to TRBJ1-1; 9 bases are a match to TRBD1. This CDR3 contains 15 residues. Per germline, CDR1 SEHNR and CDR2 FQNEAQ (reference sequence). Losses at the gene ends were 1 base for V and 8 bases for J; bases not matched to a gene: 8. The CDR3 nucleotides are TGTGCCAGCAGCTTAGAGGGGAGGACAGGGGAGGAAGCTTTCTTT. It codes for CASSLEGRTGEEAFF.

V gene TRBV20-1 combines with J gene TRBJ1-1, with D unresolved. The V end lost 0 bases, the J end lost 0 bases, and 14 bases lay between the germline ends. This CDR3 has 16 residues. Germline CDR1 reads DFQATT; CDR2 reads SNEGSKA (reference sequence). This chain's CDR3 is CSARDRRKPMNTEAFF. Written as DNA, the CDR3 is TGCAGTGCTAGAGATCGTCGCAAACCCATGAACACTGAAGCTTTCTTT.

This clonotype occurred a few times. The chain couples TRBV2 to TRBJ1-5; D may be TRBD1 (6 bases). The germline CDR1 and CDR2 sequences are SNHLY and FYNNEI. The CDR3 is made up of 14 amino acids. V was clipped by 2 bases and J by 7 bases, with 12 bases between them. The CDR3 is CASSETGQRQPQHF. The CDR3 DNA is TGTGCCAGCAGTGAAACAGGGCAGAGACAGCCCCAGCATTTT.

This clonotype occurred a few times. At one of its ends the junction is not consistent with the germline gene, which may arise from a read error. The chain uses TRBV7-7 and TRBJ1-1; a possible D gene is TRBD1 (6 bases). Germline CDR1 is SSHAT and CDR2 is FNYEAQ (reference sequence). The CDR3 extends over 13 amino acids. This chain's CDR3 is CASSPWTVQKAFF. The CDR3 DNA reads TGTGCTAGCAGCCCCTGGACAGTGCAGAAAGCTTTCTTT.

Concerning this clonotype: The germline gene is not matched at one end of the junction; a read error may be the cause. This rearrangement joins TRBV24-1 to TRBJ2-7, with 8 nucleotides matching TRBD2. The CDR3 is made up of 17 amino acids. CDR1 and CDR2 (germline): KGHDR, SFDVKD. The CDR3: CATSAPPGTGGSSEQYF. The CDR3 region has the DNA TGTGCCACCAGCGCCCCCCCCGGTACGGGAGGGTCCTCCGAGCAGTACTTC.

The V call is TRBV6-1, the J call TRBJ1-1; D may be TRBD1 (5 bases). Trimming stripped 6 bases from V and 1 base from J, with 15 bases between. Germline V gives CDR1 MNHNS, CDR2 SASEGT. The CDR3 loop spans 15 amino acids. DNA for the CDR3: TGTGCCAGCAGGCTTTCCGGGACGGCGAACACTGAAGCTTTCTTT. The encoded protein is CASRLSGTANTEAFF.

The CDR3: CASSSPGQGWYEQYF. The DNA of the CDR3 is TGTGCCAGCAGCTCGCCGGGACAGGGGTGGTACGAGCAGTACTTC. V gene TRBV7-9 combines with J gene TRBJ2-7; 10 bases align to TRBD1. In germline, CDR1 is SEHNR, CDR2 FQNEAQ (reference sequence). The trim removed 4 bases at V and 4 bases at J, leaving 7 bases unmatched. This CDR3 contains 15 residues.